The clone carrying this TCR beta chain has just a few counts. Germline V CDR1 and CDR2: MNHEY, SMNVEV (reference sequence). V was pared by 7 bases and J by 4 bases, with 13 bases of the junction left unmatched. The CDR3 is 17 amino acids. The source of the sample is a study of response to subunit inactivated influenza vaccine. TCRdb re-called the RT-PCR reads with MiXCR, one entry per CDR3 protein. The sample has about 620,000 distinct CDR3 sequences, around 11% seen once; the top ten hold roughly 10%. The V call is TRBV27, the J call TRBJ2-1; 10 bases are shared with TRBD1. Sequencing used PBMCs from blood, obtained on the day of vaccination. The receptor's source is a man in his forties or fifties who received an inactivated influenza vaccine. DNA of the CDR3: TGTGCCAGCACCCTGCGGGGACAGGGGATGGCATACAATGAGCAGTTCTTC. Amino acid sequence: CASTLRGQGMAYNEQFF.